Shown below are 31 T cell receptor beta chains from a single sample sequenced in a study of CD8+ T cells in alopecia areata. The treatment denotes: oral pan-JAK inhibitor, 5-10 mg twice daily. cDNA prepared by RNA extraction and subsequent reverse transcription served as the template for sequencing. Some clones are missing from TCRdb's copy, which holds only in-frame ones; the method was immunoSEQ multiplex PCR. Here the sample spans more than 150,000 clones, 40% to 65% being singletons. This specimen was CD8+ T cells sorted from blood, taken at week 52, from a patient treated with tofacitinib. The receptors come from a human donor with alopecia areata.

The chain is built from TRBV11-2 and TRBJ2-6; D is unclear. In germline, CDR1 is SGHAT, CDR2 FQNNGV. CDR3 length: 15 amino acids. Trimming stripped 1 base from V and 1 base from J, with 5 bases between. The CDR3 loop is CASSLVFSGANVLTF. DNA of the CDR3: TGTGCCAGCAGCTTAGTCTTTTCTGGGGCCAACGTCCTGACTTTC.

CDR3 sequence: CASSQWSTGNEQYF. CDR3 nucleotide sequence: TGCGCCAGCAGCCAATGGTCTACGGGAAACGAGCAGTACTTC. The rearrangement joins TRBV5-1 to TRBJ2-7; a weak D match, TRBD2 (5 bases). CDR3 size: 14 residues. Germline values: CDR1 SGHRS, CDR2 YFSETQ. Trimming took off 4 bases at V and 5 bases at J, with 16 bases between the two ends. The full variable domain, its missing parts supplied by reference TRBV5-1 and TRBJ2-7, is KAGVTQTPRYLIKTRGQQVTLSCSPISGHRSVSWYQQTPGQGLQFLFEYFSETQRNKGNFPGRFSGRQFSNSRSEMNVSTLELGDSALYLCASSQWSTGNEQYFGPGTRLTVT.

The sample holds a few counts of this clone. The V call is TRBV7-8, the J call TRBJ2-1; D is undetermined. Trimming stripped 6 bases from V and 3 bases from J, with 6 bases between. This CDR3 region has 12 residues. CDR1 is SGHVS, CDR2 FQNEAQ, per germline. Here the CDR3 DNA reads TGTGCCAGCAGGAACAGCTACAATGAGCAGTTCTTC. This sequence encodes CASRNSYNEQFF.

This clone was seen a handful of times. This chain joins TRBV2 and TRBJ2-4; D tentatively reads TRBD1 or TRBD2 (6 bases each). This CDR3 is 13 amino acids long. V lost 8 bases and J lost 2, with 10 bases in between. The V gene's germline CDR1 is SNHLY and CDR2 FYNNEI. CDR3 amino acids: CASLGGPKNIQYF. CDR3 sequence (DNA): TGTGCCAGCCTGGGGGGCCCCAAAAACATTCAGTACTTC.

This clone was picked up a small number of times. Within the sample, other DNA sequences also encode this same CDR3. The DNA of the CDR3 is TGTGCCAGCAGCTTAGCCGGTCAGCCCCAGCATTTT. This codes for CASSLAGQPQHF. The chain recombines TRBV7-9 with TRBJ1-5; D remains unclear. The CDR3 loop spans 12 amino acids. The germline V and J ends were trimmed by 0 bases and 6 bases, with 3 bases remaining between them. Germline V gene sequence: CDR1 SEHNR, CDR2 FQNEAQ (reference sequence). Looking up the rest from reference TRBV7-9 and TRBJ1-5 gives the full variable domain: DTGVSQNPRHKITKRGQNVTFRCDPISEHNRLYWYRQTLGQGPEFLTYFQNEAQLEKSRLLSDRFSAERPKGSFSTLEIQRTEQGDSAMYLCASSLAGQPQHFGDGTRLSIL.

This clone was observed a few times. This chain links TRBV29-1 with TRBJ2-1; possible D gene TRBD2, 7 bases. V was trimmed by 0 bases and J by 8 bases, leaving 11 bases between them. CDR1 SQVTM and CDR2 ANQGSEA come from the germline V gene. The CDR3 contains 13 residues. CDR3 region: CSVEEGGAYEQFF. CDR3 coding DNA: TGCAGCGTTGAAGAGGGGGGGGCCTATGAGCAGTTCTTC.

The V call is TRBV6-1, the J call TRBJ2-3, with 7 bases matching TRBD2. Germline assignment: CDR1 MNHNS and CDR2 SASEGT. V trimming: 6 bases; J trimming: 6 bases; junction bases outside the gene matches: 12. The CDR3 sequence is 15 residues long. For the CDR3, the DNA is TGTGCCAGCAGGAGACGGACTAGACCCTTGGATACGCAGTATTTT. Its translation: CASRRRTRPLDTQYF.

CDR3 in DNA: TGTGCCAGCAGCGCAAACACAGATACGCAGTATTTT. It translates to CASSANTDTQYF. This chain uses TRBV9 with TRBJ2-3; D unresolved. The length of the CDR3 is 12 residues. V lost 3 bases, J lost 2 bases, and 4 bases lay in between. CDR1 is SGDLS and CDR2 is YYNGEE in the germline V gene.

The chain couples TRBV7-9 to TRBJ1-2, with D maybe TRBD1 (5 bases). Trimming took 5 bases from V and 8 from J, leaving 27 bases between them. The CDR3 has 17 residues. Germline CDR1 SEHNR, CDR2 FQNEAQ (reference sequence). CDR3 in amino acids: CASSHNPRQKNNGGYTF. CDR3 nucleotide sequence: TGTGCCAGCAGCCACAACCCCCGACAGAAGAATAATGGGGGCTACACCTTC.

This clone has more than one count but fewer than ten. The gene calls are TRBV14 and TRBJ2-7; TRBD1 agrees at 8 bases. The CDR3 sequence is 17 residues long. Germline lookup yields CDR1 SGHDN and CDR2 FVKESK. With V trimmed by 0 bases and J by 1 base, 8 bases remained unmatched. The CDR3 protein is CASSQEGTGSTSYEQYF. Written as DNA, the CDR3 is TGTGCCAGCAGCCAAGAGGGGACAGGCTCAACATCCTACGAGCAGTACTTC.

This clone has just one count. The rearrangement joins TRBV27 to TRBJ2-1; D possibly corresponds to TRBD1 (5 bases). V gave up 2 bases and J gave up 5 bases, with 10 bases separating them. This CDR3 is built from 14 residues. Germline V lookup: CDR1 MNHEY, CDR2 SMNVEV (reference sequence). DNA of the CDR3: TGTGCCAGCAGTTTAAGGCAGGGTGACAATGAGCAGTTCTTC. Amino acids: CASSLRQGDNEQFF.

This clone showed up just a few times. The V call is TRBV19, the J call TRBJ1-2, with TRBD1 matching over 8 bases. V was clipped by 4 bases and J by 2 bases; unmatched bases: 0. The CDR3 consists of 13 residues. Germline loops: CDR1 LNHDA, CDR2 SQIVND (reference sequence). The CDR3 nucleotides are TGTGCCAGTAGTAGGGACAGGAACTATGGCTACACCTTC. It yields the protein CASSRDRNYGYTF.

The chain recombines TRBV6-6 with TRBJ1-5; D is possibly TRBD1 (5 bases). The CDR3 runs to 16 residues. Germline-derived CDR1 and CDR2 are MNHNY and SVGAGI (reference sequence). Trimming stripped 2 bases from V and 3 bases from J, with 14 bases between. Written as DNA, the CDR3 is TGTGCCAGCAGTTACCCTGACAGAGGGCCCAATCAGCCCCAGCATTTT. Encoded protein: CASSYPDRGPNQPQHF.

The rearrangement links TRBV5-6 to TRBJ1-2, with D unclear. In germline, CDR1 is SGHDT, CDR2 YYEEEE. Trimming took off 4 bases at V and 0 bases at J, with 13 bases between the two ends. The CDR3 loop spans 15 amino acids. For the CDR3, the DNA is TGTGCCAGCAGCCTCATGATGACACCTAACTATGGCTACACCTTC. Translating it yields CASSLMMTPNYGYTF. Filled out from reference TRBV5-6 and TRBJ1-2, the complete variable domain reads DAGVTQSPTHLIKTRGQQVTLRCSPKSGHDTVSWYQQALGQGPQFIFQYYEEEERQRGNFPDRFSGHQFPNYSSELNVNALLLGDSALYLCASSLMMTPNYGYTFGSGTRLTVV.

The rearrangement joins TRBV30 to TRBJ1-6; TRBD1 aligns across 12 bases. J was trimmed by 9 bases and V by 2 bases; bases with no gene match: 5. The germline gives CDR1 GTSNPN, CDR2 SVGIG (reference sequence). The CDR3 loop spans 15 amino acids. The CDR3: CAWSLLGQGASPLHF. Here the CDR3 DNA reads TGTGCCTGGAGTCTTTTGGGACAGGGGGCTTCACCCCTCCACTTT.

J is TRBJ2-1 and V is TRBV27, with D perhaps given as TRBD1 or TRBD2 (5 bases each). The CDR3 spans 15 residues. Germline values: CDR1 MNHEY, CDR2 SMNVEV (reference sequence). The V end lost 3 bases, the J end lost 1 base, and 10 bases lay between the germline ends. The DNA for the CDR3 is TGTGCCAGCAGTTTCGGGACGGTTTCCTACAATGAGCAGTTCTTC. This gives the protein CASSFGTVSYNEQFF.

This clone has just one count. The J gene is TRBJ2-1, the V gene TRBV27; 10 nucleotides match TRBD1. The CDR3 totals 16 residues. J lost 6 bases, V lost 6 bases, and 11 bases had no gene match. From germline, CDR1 is MNHEY and CDR2 SMNVEV (reference sequence). The CDR3 DNA reads as TGTGCCAGCAGGCGGACCGGGACAGGGGCAGGCAATGAGCAGTTCTTC. Translation: CASRRTGTGAGNEQFF.

The chain recombines TRBV6-5 with TRBJ2-7; 7 bases fit TRBD1. The CDR3 length is 12 residues. With V trimmed by 5 bases and J by 6 bases, 4 bases remained unmatched. CDR1 and CDR2 from the germline V gene are MNHEY and SVGAGI. CDR3 bases: TGTGCCAGCAGTGGAACAGGGGTCGAGCAGTACTTC. It yields the protein CASSGTGVEQYF.

This clone has just a few counts. This chain uses TRBV6-5 with TRBJ2-5, with a weak D call TRBD1 (6 bases). From germline, CDR1 is MNHEY and CDR2 SVGAGI. The CDR3 consists of 15 residues. Trimming removed 4 bases from V and 5 bases from J, with 17 bases in between. CDR3 coding DNA: TGTGCCAGCAGTTCCGCGAGGGGGTCGGGGGAGACCCAGTACTTC. Translation: CASSSARGSGETQYF.

The chain links TRBV30 to TRBJ1-5; 7 bases map to TRBD1. V lost 1 base, J lost 1 base, and 4 bases stayed unmatched. Germline values: CDR1 GTSNPN, CDR2 SVGIG (reference sequence). This CDR3 comprises 15 residues. The CDR3 nucleotides are TGTGCCTGGAGTGCCACGGGACAGAGCAATCAGCCCCAGCATTTT. This gives the protein CAWSATGQSNQPQHF.

V and J are TRBV7-9 and TRBJ2-7; 7 bases align to TRBD2. Germline V gives CDR1 SEHNR, CDR2 FQNEAQ (reference sequence). Trimming at V came to 5 bases and at J to 5 bases, leaving 9 bases not matched to a gene. CDR3 length equals 14 residues. CDR3 protein: CASSPFSREDEQYF. The DNA for the CDR3 is TGTGCCAGCAGCCCCTTTTCCCGGGAGGACGAGCAGTACTTC.

This sequence joins TRBV13 and TRBJ2-2; the D call may be TRBD1 or TRBD2 (6 bases each). V dropped 5 bases and J dropped 5 bases, with 18 bases sitting between them. This CDR3 has 16 residues. Germline V gene data show CDR1 as PRHDT and CDR2 as FYEKMQ (reference sequence). CDR3 DNA: TGTGCCAGCAGCCCGAAAGGACAGAGCGGGACCGGGGAGCTGTTTTTT. It is translated as CASSPKGQSGTGELFF. The whole variable domain, remainder taken from reference TRBV13 and TRBJ2-2, is AAGVIQSPRHLIKEKRETATLKCYPIPRHDTVYWYQQGPGQDPQFLISFYEKMQSDKGSIPDRFSAQQFSDYHSELNMSSLELGDSALYFCASSPKGQSGTGELFFGEGSRLTVL.

This chain links TRBV10-3 with TRBJ1-1; no firm D call. The CDR3 loop spans 17 amino acids. CDR1 is ENHRY and CDR2 is SYGVKD in the germline V gene. V lost 0 bases to trimming and J lost 0 bases, with 14 bases between them. CDR3 nucleotides: TGTGCCATCAGTGAGTCCGGGAGGCCAGACATGAACACTGAAGCTTTCTTT. Translated: CAISESGRPDMNTEAFF.

This clone was seen more than once but under ten times. This sequence joins TRBV18 and TRBJ1-2; D is undetermined. The germline V gene has CDR1 KGHSH and CDR2 LQKENI. V lost 2 bases, J lost 4 bases, and 11 bases lay in between. The CDR3 extends over 14 amino acids. For the CDR3, the DNA is TGTGCCAGCTCACCATTGTGGCAGTCCTATGGCTACACCTTC. Protein sequence: CASSPLWQSYGYTF.

This sequence joins TRBV7-3 and TRBJ2-5; TRBD2 agrees at 9 bases. Trimming took 5 bases from V and 5 from J; bases not matched to a gene: 12. From germline, CDR1 is SGHTA and CDR2 FQGTGA. CDR3 length: 16 amino acids. The CDR3 nucleotides are TGTGCCAGCAGCCCTACGCGGGGGGGCCTTTCGGAGACCCAGTACTTC. It specifies CASSPTRGGLSETQYF.

V gene TRBV29-1 combines with J gene TRBJ2-1, with D hard to call. With 0 bases removed from V and 4 bases from J, the gap between germline ends came to 4 bases. The V gene's germline CDR1 is SQVTM and CDR2 ANQGSEA. This CDR3 has 12 amino acids. CDR3 nucleotide sequence: TGCAGCGTTGAAGATCGATACAATGAGCAGTTCTTC. Amino acid sequence: CSVEDRYNEQFF.

This clone was found once. The CDR3 coding sequence is TGCAGCGTTGATTCGCAGTCGGAAAAACTGTTTTTT. Its protein is CSVDSQSEKLFF. The V and J genes are TRBV29-1 and TRBJ1-4; no firm D call. Germline values: CDR1 SQVTM, CDR2 ANQGSEA. V was trimmed by 3 bases and J by 8 bases, leaving 10 bases between them. CDR3 length equals 12 residues.

This chain joins TRBV27 and TRBJ1-2, with a tentative D call TRBD1 (6 bases). CDR1 is MNHEY, CDR2 SMNVEV, per germline (reference sequence). The germline V and J ends were trimmed by 1 base and 6 bases, with 9 bases remaining between them. This CDR3 comprises 13 residues. CDR3 protein: CASSLLTGDGYTF. The CDR3 coding sequence is TGTGCCAGCAGTTTATTGACAGGAGATGGCTACACCTTC.

This clone was seen a few times. This chain links TRBV9 with TRBJ2-1, with D uncertain. V gave up 4 bases and J gave up 8 bases, with 10 bases separating them. Looked up from germline, CDR1 is SGDLS and CDR2 is YYNGEE. This CDR3 spans 12 amino acids. The CDR3: CASSPHVDEQFF. The CDR3 coding sequence is TGTGCCAGCAGCCCCCACGTGGATGAGCAGTTCTTC.

The chain is built from TRBV7-2 and TRBJ2-5, with 10 bases fitting TRBD2. Germline CDR1 and CDR2: SGHTA and FQGNSA. This CDR3 comprises 15 residues. Trimming removed 3 bases from V and 2 bases from J; junction bases left unmatched: 3. CDR3 amino acids: CASSFGLAEQETQYF. The CDR3 nucleotides read TGTGCCAGCAGCTTTGGACTAGCGGAACAAGAGACCCAGTACTTC. The full variable domain, rest sourced from reference TRBV7-2 and TRBJ2-5, is GAGVSQSPSNKVTEKGKDVELRCDPISGHTALYWYRQSLGQGLEFLIYFQGNSAPDKSGLPSDRFSAERTGGSVSTLTIQRTQQEDSAVYLCASSFGLAEQETQYFGPGTRLLVL.

This clone was counted only a few times. The chain recombines TRBV5-4 with TRBJ2-1; 9 positions agree with TRBD1. The V and J ends lost 5 bases and 5 bases, in that order; junction bases with no gene match: 5. CDR3 length: 14 residues. Germline V gene data show CDR1 as SGHNT and CDR2 as YYREEE (reference sequence). In DNA, the CDR3 is TGTGCCAGCAGTAACAGGGGGCTGGACAATGAGCAGTTCTTC. Protein sequence: CASSNRGLDNEQFF.